This T cell receptor (beta chain) was profiled in a study of T cells in Graves' hyperthyroidism and ophthalmopathy. Broader study findings: Blood held most thyroid clonotypes expanded above 0.001 frequency.

This clonotype has only a few counts. No antigen is known for it. Reasons for excluding patients were uncontrolled infection, other autoimmune disease, pregnancy or lactation. Each diagnosis drew on symptoms, thyroxine, TRAb, thyroid ultrasound and orbital computed tomography findings. RNA transcripts gave rise to amplified TCR beta CDR3 regions. First-round RT-PCR targeting the TCR CDR3 was performed with the HTBI primer set. Via MiXCR, TCRdb re-called the multiplex PCR reads, giving one row per CDR3 protein. The sample carries almost 600,000 distinct CDR3 sequences, around 13% recorded once. Germline V gene sequence: CDR1 SEHNR, CDR2 FQNEAQ (reference sequence). V lost 5 bases to trimming and J lost 0 bases, with 8 bases between them. The CDR3 runs to 15 residues.

The receptor was isolated from a woman aged 25 to 39 with Graves' hyperthyroidism that later progressed to Graves' ophthalmopathy. Input material: blood. This chain joins TRBV7-9 and TRBJ2-6; a possible D gene is TRBD1 (6 bases). This CDR3 is CASSHRDSGANVLTF. The CDR3 DNA reads TGTGCCAGCAGCCACAGGGACTCTGGGGCCAACGTCCTGACTTTC.